This TCR beta chain was sequenced during a study of blood T cell repertoires in COVID-19. Overall study context: The samples span acute and convalescent COVID-19 from the United States, Italy and Spain. T cells, B-cell-depleted T cells, or PBMCs supplied cDNA or gDNA.

CDR3 length: 15 amino acids. Trimming removed 4 bases at V and 5 bases at J, with 17 bases between. Germline V gene lookup returns CDR1 SGDLS and CDR2 YYNGEE. Original methodology: Counts of nucleated cells, estimated from reference gene primer amplification, were obtained. Clones were read by immunoSEQ multiplex PCR, and TCRdb kept only the in-frame ones, dropping some. Clone size and the V and J calls come from that table; the DNA yielded D and trimming. The profile shows tens of thousands of clones, 83% of them singletons. The origin of this receptor is a man between 65 and 85 years old with active COVID-19. This rearrangement joins TRBV9 to TRBJ2-3; TRBD2 might be the D (5 bases). Sequenced: peripheral blood. CDR3 amino acids: CASSPQGHAGDTQYF. The CDR3 DNA reads TGTGCCAGCAGCCCCCAAGGGCATGCGGGAGATACGCAGTATTTT.